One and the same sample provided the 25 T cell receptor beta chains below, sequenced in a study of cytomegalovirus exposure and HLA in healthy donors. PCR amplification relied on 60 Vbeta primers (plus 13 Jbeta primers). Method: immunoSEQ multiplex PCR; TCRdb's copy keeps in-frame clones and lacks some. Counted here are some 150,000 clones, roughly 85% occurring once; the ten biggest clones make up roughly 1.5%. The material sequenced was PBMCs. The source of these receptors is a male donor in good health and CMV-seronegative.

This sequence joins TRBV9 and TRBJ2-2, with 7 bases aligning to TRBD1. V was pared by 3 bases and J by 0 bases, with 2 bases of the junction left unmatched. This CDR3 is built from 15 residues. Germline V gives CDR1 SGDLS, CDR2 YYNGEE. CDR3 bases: TGTGCCAGCAGCGAAGGGACAGCGAACACCGGGGAGCTGTTTTTT. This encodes CASSEGTANTGELFF.

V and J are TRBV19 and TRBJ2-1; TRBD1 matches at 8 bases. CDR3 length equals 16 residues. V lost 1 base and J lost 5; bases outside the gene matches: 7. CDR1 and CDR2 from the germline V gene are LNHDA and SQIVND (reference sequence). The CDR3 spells CASSIGWQGANNEQFF. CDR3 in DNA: TGTGCCAGTAGTATAGGTTGGCAGGGGGCAAACAATGAGCAGTTCTTC.

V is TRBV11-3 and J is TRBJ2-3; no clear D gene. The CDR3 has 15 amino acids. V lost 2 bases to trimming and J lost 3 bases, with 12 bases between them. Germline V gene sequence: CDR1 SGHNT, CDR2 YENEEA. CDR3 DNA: TGTGCCAGCAGCTTAAGCCCCCATTCTACAGATACGCAGTATTTT. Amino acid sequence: CASSLSPHSTDTQYF.

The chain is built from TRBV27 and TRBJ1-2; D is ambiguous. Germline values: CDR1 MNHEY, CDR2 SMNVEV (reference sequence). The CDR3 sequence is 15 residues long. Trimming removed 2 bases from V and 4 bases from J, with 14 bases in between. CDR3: CASSLSGSLSYGYTF. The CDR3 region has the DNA TGTGCCAGCAGTTTAAGCGGGTCCTTGAGCTATGGCTACACCTTC.

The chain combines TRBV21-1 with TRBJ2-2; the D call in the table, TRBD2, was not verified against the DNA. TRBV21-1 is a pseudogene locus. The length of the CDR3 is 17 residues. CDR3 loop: CASSPPPRGAGTGELFF. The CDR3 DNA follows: TGTGCCAGCAGCCCCCCACCCCGCGGGGCTGGCACCGGGGAGCTGTTTTTT.

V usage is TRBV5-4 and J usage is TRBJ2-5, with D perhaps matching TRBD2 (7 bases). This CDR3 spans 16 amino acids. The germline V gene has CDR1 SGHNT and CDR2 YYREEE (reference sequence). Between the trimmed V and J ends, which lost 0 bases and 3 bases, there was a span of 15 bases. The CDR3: CASSLASSGGKETQYF. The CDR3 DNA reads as TGTGCCAGCAGCTTGGCCAGTTCGGGGGGCAAAGAGACCCAGTACTTC.

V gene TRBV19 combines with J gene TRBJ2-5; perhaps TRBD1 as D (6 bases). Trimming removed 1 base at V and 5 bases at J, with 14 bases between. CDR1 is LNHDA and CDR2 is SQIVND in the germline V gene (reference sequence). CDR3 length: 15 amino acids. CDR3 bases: TGTGCCAGTAGTATAGGGAGGACAGAGGTTGAGACCCAGTACTTC. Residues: CASSIGRTEVETQYF.

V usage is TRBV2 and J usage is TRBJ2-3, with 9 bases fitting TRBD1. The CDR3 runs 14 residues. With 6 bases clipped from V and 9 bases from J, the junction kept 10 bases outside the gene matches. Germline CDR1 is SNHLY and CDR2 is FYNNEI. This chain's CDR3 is CASRVDRGGGTQYF. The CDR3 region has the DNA TGTGCCAGCAGGGTGGACAGGGGCGGAGGGACGCAGTATTTT.

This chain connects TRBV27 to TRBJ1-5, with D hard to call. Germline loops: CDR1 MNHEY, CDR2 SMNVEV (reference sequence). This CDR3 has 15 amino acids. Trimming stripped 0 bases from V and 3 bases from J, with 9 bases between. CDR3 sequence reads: CASSLSRIANQPQHF. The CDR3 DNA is TGTGCCAGCAGTTTATCGCGCATCGCCAATCAGCCCCAGCATTTT.

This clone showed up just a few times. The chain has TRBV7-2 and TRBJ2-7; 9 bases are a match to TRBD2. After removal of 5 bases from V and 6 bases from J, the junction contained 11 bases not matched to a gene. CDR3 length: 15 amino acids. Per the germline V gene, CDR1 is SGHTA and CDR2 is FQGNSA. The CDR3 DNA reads TGTGCCAGCAGCGCTCCGGGACTAGCATTAGGCGAGCAGTACTTC. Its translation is CASSAPGLALGEQYF.

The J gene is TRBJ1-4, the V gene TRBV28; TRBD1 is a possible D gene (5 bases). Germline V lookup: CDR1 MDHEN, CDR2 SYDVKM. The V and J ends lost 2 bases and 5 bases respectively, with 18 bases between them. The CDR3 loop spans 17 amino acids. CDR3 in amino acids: CASSLIQGSRLNEKLFF. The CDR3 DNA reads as TGTGCCAGCAGTTTAATTCAGGGTTCTCGGTTAAATGAAAAACTGTTTTTT.

The CDR3 DNA is TGTGCCAGCAGCTTGAGGGAGTATGAAAAACTGTTTTTT. Its protein product is CASSLREYEKLFF. The chain joins TRBV7-9 to TRBJ1-4; D call uncertain. The germline CDR1 and CDR2 sequences are SEHNR and FQNEAQ (reference sequence). This CDR3 is built from 13 residues. Trimming pared 3 bases from V and 6 bases from J, leaving 8 bases between.

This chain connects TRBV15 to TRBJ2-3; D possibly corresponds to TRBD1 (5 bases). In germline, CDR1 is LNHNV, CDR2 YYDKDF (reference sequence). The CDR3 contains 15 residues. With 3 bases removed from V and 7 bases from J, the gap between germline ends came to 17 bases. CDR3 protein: CATSRVRQGANTQYF. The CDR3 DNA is TGTGCCACCAGCAGGGTCAGACAAGGGGCAAATACGCAGTATTTT.

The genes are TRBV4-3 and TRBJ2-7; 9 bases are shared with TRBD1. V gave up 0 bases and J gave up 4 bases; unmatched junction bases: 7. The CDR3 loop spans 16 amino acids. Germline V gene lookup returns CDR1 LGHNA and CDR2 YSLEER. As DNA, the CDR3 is TGCGCCAGCAGCCAAGAGGCACAGGGGGCTGGGTACGAGCAGTACTTC. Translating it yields CASSQEAQGAGYEQYF.

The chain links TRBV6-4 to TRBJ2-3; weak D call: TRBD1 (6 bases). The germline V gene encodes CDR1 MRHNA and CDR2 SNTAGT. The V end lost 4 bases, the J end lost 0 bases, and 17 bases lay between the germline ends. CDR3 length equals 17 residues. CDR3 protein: CASSVHPGTQSTDTQYF. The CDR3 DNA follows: TGTGCCAGCAGTGTTCACCCCGGGACACAAAGCACAGATACGCAGTATTTT.

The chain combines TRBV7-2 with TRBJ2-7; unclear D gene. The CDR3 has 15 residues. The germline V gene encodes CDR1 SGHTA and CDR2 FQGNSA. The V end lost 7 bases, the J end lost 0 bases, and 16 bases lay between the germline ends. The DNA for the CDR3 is TGTGCCAGCACCCGGCCCCGCGGCGGCTCCTACGAGCAGTACTTC. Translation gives CASTRPRGGSYEQYF. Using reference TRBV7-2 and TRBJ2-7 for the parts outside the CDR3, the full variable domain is GAGVSQSPSNKVTEKGKDVELRCDPISGHTALYWYRQSLGQGLEFLIYFQGNSAPDKSGLPSDRFSAERTGGSVSTLTIQRTQQEDSAVYLCASTRPRGGSYEQYFGPGTRLTVT.

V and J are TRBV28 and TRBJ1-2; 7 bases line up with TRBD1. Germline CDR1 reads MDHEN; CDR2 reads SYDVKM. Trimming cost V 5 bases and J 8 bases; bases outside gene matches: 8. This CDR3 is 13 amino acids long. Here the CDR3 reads CASSLYRGSGYTF. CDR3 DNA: TGTGCCAGCAGTCTCTACAGGGGTAGCGGCTACACCTTC.

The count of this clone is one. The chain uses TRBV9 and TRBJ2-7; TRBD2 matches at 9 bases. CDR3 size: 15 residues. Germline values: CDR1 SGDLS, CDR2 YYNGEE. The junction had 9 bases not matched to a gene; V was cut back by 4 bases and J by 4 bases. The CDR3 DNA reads TGTGCCAGCAGCCCAAAGTGGGGACTAGCTTACGAGCAGTACTTC. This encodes CASSPKWGLAYEQYF. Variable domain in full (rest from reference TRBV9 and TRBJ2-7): DSGVTQTPKHLITATGQRVTLRCSPRSGDLSVYWYQQSLDQGLQFLIQYYNGEERAKGNILERFSAQQFPDLHSELNLSSLELGDSALYFCASSPKWGLAYEQYFGPGTRLTVT.

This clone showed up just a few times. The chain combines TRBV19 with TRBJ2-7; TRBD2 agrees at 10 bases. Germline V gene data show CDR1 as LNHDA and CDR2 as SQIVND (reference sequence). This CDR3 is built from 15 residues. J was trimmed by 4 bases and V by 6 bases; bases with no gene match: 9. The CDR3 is CASSPHLAGGYEQYF. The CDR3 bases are TGTGCCAGTAGCCCTCACTTAGCGGGAGGTTACGAGCAGTACTTC. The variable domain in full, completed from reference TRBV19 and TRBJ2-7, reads DGGITQSPKYLFRKEGQNVTLSCEQNLNHDAMYWYRQDPGQGLRLIYYSQIVNDFQKGDIAEGYSVSREKKESFPLTVTSAQKNPTAFYLCASSPHLAGGYEQYFGPGTRLTVT.

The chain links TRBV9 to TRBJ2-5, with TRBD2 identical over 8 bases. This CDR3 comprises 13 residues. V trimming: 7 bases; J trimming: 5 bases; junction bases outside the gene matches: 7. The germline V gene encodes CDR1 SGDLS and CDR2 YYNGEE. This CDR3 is CASGGLGRETQYF. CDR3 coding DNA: TGTGCCAGCGGGGGACTAGGCCGGGAGACCCAGTACTTC.

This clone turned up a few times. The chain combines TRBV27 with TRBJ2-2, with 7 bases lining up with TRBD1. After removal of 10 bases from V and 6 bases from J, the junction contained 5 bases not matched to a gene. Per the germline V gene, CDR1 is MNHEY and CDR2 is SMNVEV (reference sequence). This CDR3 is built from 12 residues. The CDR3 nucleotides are TGTGCCACCAGACAGGGCCCCGGGGAGCTGTTTTTT. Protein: CATRQGPGELFF.

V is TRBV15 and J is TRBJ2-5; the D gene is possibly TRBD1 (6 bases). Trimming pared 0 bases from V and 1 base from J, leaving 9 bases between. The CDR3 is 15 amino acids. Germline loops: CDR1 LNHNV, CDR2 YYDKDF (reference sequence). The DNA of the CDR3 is TGTGCCACCAGCAGAGATCGGACAGTCCAAGAGACCCAGTACTTC. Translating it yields CATSRDRTVQETQYF.

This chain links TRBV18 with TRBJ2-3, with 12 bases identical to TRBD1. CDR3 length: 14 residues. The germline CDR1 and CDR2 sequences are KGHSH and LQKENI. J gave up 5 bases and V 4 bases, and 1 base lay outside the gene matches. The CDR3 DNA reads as TGTGCCAGCTCACGGGACAGGGGGCGAGATACGCAGTATTTT. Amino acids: CASSRDRGRDTQYF.

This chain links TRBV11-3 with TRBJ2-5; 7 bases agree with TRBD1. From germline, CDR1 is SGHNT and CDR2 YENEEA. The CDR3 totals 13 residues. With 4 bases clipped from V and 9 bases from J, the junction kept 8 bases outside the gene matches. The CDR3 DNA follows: TGTGCCAGCAGCTCTCAAGGGGGCCAGGCCCAGTACTTC. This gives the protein CASSSQGGQAQYF.

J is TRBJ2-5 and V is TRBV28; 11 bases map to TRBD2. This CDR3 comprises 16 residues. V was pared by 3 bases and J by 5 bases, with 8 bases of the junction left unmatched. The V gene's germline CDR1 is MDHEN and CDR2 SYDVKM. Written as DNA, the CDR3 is TGTGCCAGCAGTTTCCAACTAGCGGGAGTGTTGGAGACCCAGTACTTC. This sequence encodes CASSFQLAGVLETQYF.